The 8 T cell receptor beta chains presented below share a single source sample, sequenced in a study of T cell responses to AZD1222 COVID-19 vaccine. Libraries were prepared by immunoSEQ multiplex PCR; TCRdb keeps only in-frame clonotypes and omits some of them. Found here are about 170,000 clones, about 92% of them singletons; the top ten hold around 4.3%. The sample was peripheral blood, taken on day 0 of AZD1222 vaccination. The source is an adult in good health.

V and J are TRBV4-1 and TRBJ1-2; TRBD1 aligns across 9 bases. Trimming removed 0 bases from V and 8 bases from J; junction bases left unmatched: 16. CDR1 is MGHRA and CDR2 is YSYEKL in the germline V gene. The CDR3 is 18 amino acids. This CDR3 is CASSQEWQWTGDIRGYTF. The DNA for the CDR3 is TGCGCCAGCAGCCAAGAGTGGCAGTGGACAGGGGACATTAGGGGCTACACCTTC.

The genes are TRBV5-6 and TRBJ2-1, with no clear D. The V and J ends lost 4 bases and 7 bases respectively, with 6 bases between them. The germline gives CDR1 SGHDT, CDR2 YYEEEE. This CDR3 has 11 residues. For the CDR3, the DNA is TGTGCCAGCAGCATAGCAAATGAGCAGTTCTTC. Translating it yields CASSIANEQFF.

V and J are TRBV18 and TRBJ1-3, with D uncertain. The germline CDR1 and CDR2 sequences are KGHSH and LQKENI. The CDR3 runs to 15 residues. The ends were cut back, 3 bases at V and 0 bases at J, with 9 bases in the middle. The CDR3 loop is CASSPAGSSGNTIYF. The CDR3 nucleotides are TGTGCCAGCTCACCGGCTGGGAGCTCTGGAAACACCATATATTTT.

The CDR3 region has the DNA TGCAGCGTCGGACCCCTCGGCGGCACTGAAGCTTTCTTT. Translated: CSVGPLGGTEAFF. The chain is built from TRBV29-1 and TRBJ1-1; D call uncertain. The V end lost 6 bases, the J end lost 4 bases, and 15 bases lay between the germline ends. Germline V gives CDR1 SQVTM, CDR2 ANQGSEA. This CDR3 contains 13 residues.

This clone appeared a single time. V is TRBV6-1 and J is TRBJ1-2; perhaps TRBD1 as D (5 bases). The CDR3 has 12 residues. CDR1 is MNHNS, CDR2 SASEGT, per germline. The V gene lost 3 bases and the J gene lost 5 bases, with 7 bases spanning the gap. The CDR3 region has the DNA TGTGCCAGCAGTGAGAGACAGTATGGCTACACCTTC. Translation gives CASSERQYGYTF.

The J gene is TRBJ2-2, the V gene TRBV2; 9 positions match TRBD1. Germline V gene lookup returns CDR1 SNHLY and CDR2 FYNNEI. CDR3 size: 15 residues. The ends lost 4 bases at V and 5 bases at J; junction bases unmatched: 5. For the CDR3, the DNA is TGTGCCAGCAGTGGGACAGGGGTGTTGACCGGGGAGCTGTTTTTT. This encodes CASSGTGVLTGELFF.

The chain uses TRBV27 and TRBJ1-4, with no clear D. Germline V CDR1 and CDR2: MNHEY, SMNVEV (reference sequence). This CDR3 is 13 amino acids long. The ends were cut back, 4 bases at V and 8 bases at J, with 11 bases in the middle. The CDR3 region has the DNA TGTGCCAGCAGTTACACTACGGGGGAAAAACTGTTTTTT. Translating it yields CASSYTTGEKLFF.

The chain carries TRBV12-5 and TRBJ1-1; D call uncertain. V shed 0 bases and J shed 10 bases, with 9 bases lying between them. CDR3 size: 12 residues. CDR1 is LGHNT and CDR2 is FRNRAP in the germline V gene. CDR3 amino acids: CASGLVQRGAFF. The DNA of the CDR3 is TGTGCTAGTGGTTTGGTACAGAGAGGAGCTTTCTTT.